This paragraph reports one TCR beta chain. Its antigen is still unknown. This CDR3 comprises 15 residues. Trimming took off 0 bases at V and 9 bases at J, with 15 bases between the two ends. The germline gives CDR1 ENHRY, CDR2 SYGVKD. Healthy individuals who donated bone marrow served as the donors. This sample is part of a study of cytomegalovirus exposure and HLA in healthy donors. Study context: An early data release held around 80 million unique TCRs from HLA-typed donors.

The PCR made use of 60 Vbeta and 13 Jbeta primers. TCRdb's table, derived via immunoSEQ multiplex PCR, lists solely in-frame clones and lacks some. The repertoire consists of more than 85,000 clones, with roughly 76% occurring once and the leading ten covering roughly 1.2%. Study observations and caveats: It was only CMV serostatus that was available as immune exposure information.

This sequence originates from a female donor in good health and CMV-seronegative. V usage is TRBV10-3 and J usage is TRBJ2-1; D may be TRBD2 (6 bases). The source material was PBMCs. This CDR3 reads CAISESVEGRGEQFF. CDR3 DNA sequence: TGTGCCATCAGTGAGTCGGTCGAAGGGCGGGGTGAGCAGTTCTTC.